Listed below are T cell receptor beta chains from one sample, sequenced in a study of tumor and adjacent non-tumor tissue in lung cancer. In TCRdb, the multiplex PCR reads were re-called with MiXCR into one record per CDR3 protein. The table has about 75,000 distinct CDR3 sequences, around 77% seen once. Material: lung tumor tissue. These receptors all come from a woman between 45 and 65 years old with non-small cell lung cancer. The CDR3 runs from the conserved cysteine through the conserved F or W. D genes are given only for firm matches. Clone size appears in some rows only: once, few, many, or a class for an expanded clone.

V,J,size,D,DNA,CDR3
TRBV12-3/TRBV12-4,TRBJ2-3,many,NA,TGTGCCAGCAGTCCCCCGGGACTCTTCACAGATACGCAGTATTTT,CASSPPGLFTDTQYF
TRBV4-1,TRBJ1-5,NA,NA,TGCGCCAGCAGCCAAGAGGGGGTTAGCATTCAGCCCCAGCATTTT,CASSQEGVSIQPQHF
TRBV28,TRBJ2-7,NA,TRBD1,TGTGCCAGCAGACTCGACAGGGTAGAGTTGAGCGATCAGTACTTC,CASRLDRVELSDQYF
TRBV11-3,TRBJ2-7,NA,TRBD2,TGTGCACGCAGCTTAGATGGGACTAGGGGATTTTACGAGCAGTACTTC,CARSLDGTRGFYEQYF
TRBV12-3/TRBV12-4,TRBJ1-5,medium-sized,NA,TGTGCCAGCAGTCTGGCCAGCAATCAGCCCCAGCATTTT,CASSLASNQPQHF
TRBV11-2,TRBJ2-1,NA,NA,TGTGCCAGCGGCCTAGAGGTGGCCAATGAGCAGTTCTTC,CASGLEVANEQFF
TRBV6-5,TRBJ2-1,NA,TRBD1,TGTGGCAGCACTACCGGGACAGGGTCCCCGGTGCAGTTCTTC,CGSTTGTGSPVQFF
TRBV6-6,TRBJ2-4,NA,NA,TGTGCCAGCAGTTACCACTCAGGGACCCCTTTGGACATTCAGTACTTC,CASSYHSGTPLDIQYF
TRBV6-5,TRBJ2-1,NA,NA,TGTACCATCAGTTACAATAGGGGCCATGAGCAGTTCTTC,CTISYNRGHEQFF
TRBV28,TRBJ2-7,NA,TRBD2,TGTGCCAACAGTTACCACCTGTGGGAGGGCCGGGGCTACGAGCAGTACTTC,CANSYHLWEGRGYEQYF
TRBV6-6,TRBJ2-3,many,NA,TGTGCCAGCGGGAGGAGCACAGATACGCAGTATTTT,CASGRSTDTQYF
TRBV4-1,TRBJ2-5,NA,TRBD1,TGCGTCAGCAGCCTGGGTAGGGGGCGACCAGAGACCCAGTACTTC,CVSSLGRGRPETQYF
TRBV6-6,TRBJ1-1,NA,TRBD1,TGTGCCAGCAGTTCCTTGTGTACAGGGGGCATAAAGAACACTGAAGCTTTCTTT,CASSSLCTGGIKNTEAFF
TRBV11-2,TRBJ1-2,NA,NA,TGTGTCAGCAGCTTACGGGGGAACTATGGCTACACCTTC,CVSSLRGNYGYTF
TRBV29-1,TRBJ1-4,NA,NA,TGCAGCGTCACTACTGCGACTAATGAAAAACTGTTTTTT,CSVTTATNEKLFF
TRBV28,TRBJ2-2,NA,TRBD2,TGTGCCAACAGCCCAGCGGGAGAGCGCAACACCTGGGAGCTGTTTTTT,CANSPAGERNTWELFF
TRBV11-2,TRBJ2-3,NA,NA,TGTGCCAGTCGAGACTCGACCGGTTCAGACAGGCAGTATTTT,CASRDSTGSDRQYF
TRBV6-5,TRBJ2-7,many,NA,TGTGCCAGCAGTTTGTACGAGCCCAGCTCCTACGAGCAGTACTTC,CASSLYEPSSYEQYF
TRBV29-1,TRBJ2-5,NA,TRBD2,TGCAGTGTTGAAGGCCGTCGGGAGGGAGAAAAGGCGACCCTAGAGATCCAGTACTTC,CSVEGRREGEKATLEIQYF
TRBV6-6,TRBJ2-5,NA,TRBD2,TGTGTCAGTAACCCCCCGAGACTAGCGGGAGGGCCGGAGACCCAGTACTTC,CVSNPPRLAGGPETQYF
TRBV6-5,TRBJ2-1,few,NA,TGTGCTAGCAGTTACTCGGGGGGCCATGAGCAGTTCTTC,CASSYSGGHEQFF
TRBV18,TRBJ2-1,NA,NA,TGTGCCAGCTCACCCGACCCGACCTCCTACAATGAGCATTTCTTC,CASSPDPTSYNEHFF
TRBV6-5,TRBJ2-1,NA,NA,TGTGCCAGCAGTTACTCCCCTTGGAATGAACTGTTCTTC,CASSYSPWNELFF
TRBV12-3/TRBV12-4,TRBJ2-1,NA,TRBD2,TGTGCCAGCAGTTTACCAATGGCACTAGCGGGGAGTTGGAATGAGCAGTTCTTC,CASSLPMALAGSWNEQFF
TRBV6-1,TRBJ2-5,NA,TRBD2,TGTGCCAGGAGATACGCGGGAGGGACTAGCGGGATTGAGGCCCAGTACTTC,CARRYAGGTSGIEAQYF
TRBV11-2,TRBJ2-5,NA,TRBD2,TGTGTCAGCAGCTTAATGGGCGGGGGGGAGACCCAGTGCTTC,CVSSLMGGGETQCF
TRBV6-1,TRBJ2-6,NA,NA,TGTGCCAGTAGTGTAGTGGGAGGGGGTGTCGGGGCCAACGTCCTGACTTTC,CASSVVGGGVGANVLTF
TRBV11-3,TRBJ2-5,once,NA,TGTGTCAGCAGCTTCGGTGTGGGAGAGGCCCAGCACTTC,CVSSFGVGEAQHF
TRBV4-1,TRBJ2-2,NA,TRBD1,TGCGCCAGCAGCCCCTTGCGACAGGGTGGTGGTACCGGGGAGCTGTTTTTT,CASSPLRQGGGTGELFF
TRBV6-6,TRBJ2-7,NA,NA,TGTGCCAGCAGCTCCAGTGACAGCCCCTACGAGCAGTACTTC,CASSSSDSPYEQYF
TRBV11-3,TRBJ2-5,NA,NA,TGTACCAACAGCTTTGGTGTGGGAGAGTCCCAGTACTTC,CTNSFGVGESQYF
TRBV20-1,TRBJ2-5,NA,NA,TGCAGTGTTAGTACTTGGTCCAACCAAGAGACCCAATACTTC,CSVSTWSNQETQYF